This T cell receptor (beta chain) was documented in a study of shared clonotypes between healthy human individuals. Turning to the study itself: In total, the donors were a couple of women and a few men aged 18 to 49. For every donor, three CD4 naive, three CD4 memory, two CD8 naive and one CD8 memory plates were used.

Deletions cut 2 bases from V and 8 bases from J, with 15 bases between. The CDR3 length is 15 residues. Germline-derived CDR1 and CDR2 are MDHEN and SYDVKM. This table comes from immunoSEQ multiplex PCR, and its TCRdb copy is limited to in-frame clones, with some not included. There are 1,100,000 or so clones in the sample; about four fifths occur only once, and about 0.52% lies in the top ten. Material for sequencing was memory CD4+ T cells from PBMCs. Subset meaning: CD45RA-negative fraction. The chain is built from TRBV28 and TRBJ1-4; TRBD1 is a possible D gene (6 bases). The receptor's source is a man aged 18 to 30 in good health. Some clones in this sample may be carry-over from other donors' samples. The chain's CDR3 is CASSLERGGSEKLFF. The CDR3 DNA follows: TGTGCCAGCAGTTTAGAGAGGGGGGGGTCGGAAAAACTGTTTTTT.